This TCR beta chain was captured by sequencing in a study of Ad26.COV2.S vaccination and SARS-CoV-2 variants (dated by TCRdb to the early 2020s). General notes on the study: Vaccine-arm donors were drawn from COV1001, a multicentre, randomized, double-blind, placebo-controlled phase I-IIa trial of Ad26.COV2.S in healthy adults. The TCR-sequenced set comprised about 30 samples: some 20 Ad26.COV2.S vaccine recipients, 5 placebo recipients and 8 SARS-CoV-2 convalescent individuals. Investigators remained blinded to trial group allocation during experiments and outcome assessment. Ad26.COV2.S was administered intramuscularly at 5 x 10^10 or 1 x 10^11 viral particles, either as a single shot or as two shots given 56 days apart. Sequencing of the TCRbeta repertoire served to evaluate the specificity and breadth of SARS-CoV-2-reactive T cell receptors following Ad26.COV2.S vaccination. Participants in the trial were split at random into five groups of five each, receiving low-dose or high-dose Ad26.COV2.S once or twice, or else placebo on both occasions.

The treatment or condition label here, explained by the study, means: around 19 received Ad26.COV2.S at low or high dose, single or two shots; roughly five received placebo; per-sample allocation not given. Repertoires of vaccine and placebo recipients were sequenced from samples taken on day 63 after the first injection. Cohort 1b enrolled about 25 adults aged 18-55 years at a single site in Boston, USA, between 29 July and 7 August 2020. Ad26.COV2.S consisted of a replication-incompetent adenovirus type 26 vector by which a prefusion-stabilized SARS-CoV-2 spike protein from the original Wuhan strain was expressed. V was cut back by 3 bases and J by 4 bases, leaving a gap of 7 bases between them. Inclusive of the bounding cysteine and phenylalanine, the CDR3 is 12 residues long. Only the CDR3 part of the read is kept: 36 bases, read in frame from the first base. The germline V gene provides CDR1 SGHRS and CDR2 YFSETQ.

Paper-wide results and their limitations: The study lacked the statistical power to compare responses across vaccine doses or regimens. Vaccine and placebo recipients had similar non-spike TCR breadth, a finding consistent with the vaccine containing only spike. Higher spike-specific TCR breadth was observed in Ad26.COV2.S recipients than in placebo recipients (P = 0.0014). It was noted by the authors that total T cell responses may have been underestimated by the TCR breadth and depth analyses. After vaccination, substantial breadth of spike-specific CD8+ and CD4+ T cell responses was reported.

TCRbeta CDR3 regions were sequenced with the immunoSEQ Assay. After extraction, genomic DNA underwent amplification by bias-controlled multiplex PCR, followed by high-throughput sequencing. In the authors' own workflow: Collapsing and filtering of sequences were performed to quantify the absolute abundance of each unique TCRbeta CDR3 region. T cell fraction was estimated by normalization of TCRbeta template counts to usable DNA, with usable DNA being measured through amplification of reference genes present in all nucleated cells. Repertoire TCRs were annotated as SARS-CoV-2-specific by exact matching of V gene, CDR3 amino acid sequence and J gene to a known reactive TCR set. The reference SARS-CoV-2 TCR set was obtained from MIRA and was filtered for enrichment in COVID-19-positive ImmuneCODE repertoires, whereby public or cross-reactive TCRs were removed. Based on the MIRA antigens, annotated TCRs were further analysed at the level of specific ORF or position within ORF. Breadth was defined as the number of annotated unique rearrangements divided by the total number of unique productive rearrangements, and depth was defined as the summed frequency of the annotated unique rearrangements. TCR breadth was compared between groups using two-sided Wilcoxon rank-sum tests. Held by TCRdb, this immuneACCESS table contains in-frame sequences only and omits some clones. Under half of the omission traces to an unresolved V gene where checked; the cause of the rest is unknown. V, J and clone size are those of that table, while D and trimming were read from the DNA. A total of about 480,000 clones appear in this sample, roughly 87% of them only once. 9.5% to 15% of the sample goes to the ten largest clones.

Remarks on this clone: Its antigen remains undetermined. There are no base qualities to consult, and no much larger clone falls within one base.

In this chain, TRBV5-1 is recombined with TRBJ2-5; the D gene lacks a confident call. The sequenced sample was peripheral blood, obtained in a trial of Ad26.COV2.S vaccine versus placebo. The TCR originated in a person between 18 and 65 years old who received the Ad26.COV2.S COVID-19 vaccine or a placebo. The CDR3 protein: CASSSPGETQYF. The DNA reads TGCGCCAGCAGCTCCCCAGGAGAGACCCAGTACTTC.